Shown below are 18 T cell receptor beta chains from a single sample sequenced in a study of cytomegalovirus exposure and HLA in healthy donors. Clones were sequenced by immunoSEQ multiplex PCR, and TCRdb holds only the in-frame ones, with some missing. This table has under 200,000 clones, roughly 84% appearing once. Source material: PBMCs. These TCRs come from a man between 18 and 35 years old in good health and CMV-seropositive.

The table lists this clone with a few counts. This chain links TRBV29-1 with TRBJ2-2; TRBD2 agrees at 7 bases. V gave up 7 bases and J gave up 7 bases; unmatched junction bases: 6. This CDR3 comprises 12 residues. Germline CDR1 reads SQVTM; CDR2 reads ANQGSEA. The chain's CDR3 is CSAGEGLGELFF. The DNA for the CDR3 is TGCAGCGCCGGGGAGGGCCTCGGGGAGCTGTTTTTT.

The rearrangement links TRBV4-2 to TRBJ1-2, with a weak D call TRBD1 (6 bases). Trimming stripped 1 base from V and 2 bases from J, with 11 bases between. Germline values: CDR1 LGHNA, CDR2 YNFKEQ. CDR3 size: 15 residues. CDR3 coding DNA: TGTGCCAGCAGCCAAGGCTGGCAGGGGAACTATGGCTACACCTTC. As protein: CASSQGWQGNYGYTF.

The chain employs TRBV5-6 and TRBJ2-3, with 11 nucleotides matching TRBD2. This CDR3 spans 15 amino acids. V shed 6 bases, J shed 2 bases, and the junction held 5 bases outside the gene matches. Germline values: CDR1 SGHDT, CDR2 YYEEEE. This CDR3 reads CASTRLAGLTDTQYF. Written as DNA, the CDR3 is TGTGCCAGCACCCGACTAGCGGGACTCACAGATACGCAGTATTTT.

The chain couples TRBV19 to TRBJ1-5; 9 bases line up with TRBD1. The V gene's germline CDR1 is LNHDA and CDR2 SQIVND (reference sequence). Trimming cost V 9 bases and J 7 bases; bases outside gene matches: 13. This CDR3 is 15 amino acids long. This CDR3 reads CARCNRDRALQPQHF. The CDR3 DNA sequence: TGTGCCAGATGCAACAGGGACAGGGCCTTGCAGCCCCAGCATTTT.

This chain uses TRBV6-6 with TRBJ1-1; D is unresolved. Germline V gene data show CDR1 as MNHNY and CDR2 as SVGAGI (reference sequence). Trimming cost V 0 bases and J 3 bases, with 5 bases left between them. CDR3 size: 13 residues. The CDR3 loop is CASSYSSDTEAFF. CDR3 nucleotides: TGTGCCAGCAGTTACTCGAGCGACACTGAAGCTTTCTTT.

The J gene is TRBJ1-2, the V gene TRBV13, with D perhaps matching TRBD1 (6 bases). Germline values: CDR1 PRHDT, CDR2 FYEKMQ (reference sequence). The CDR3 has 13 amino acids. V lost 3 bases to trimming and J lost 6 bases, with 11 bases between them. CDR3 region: CASSFRGGHGYTF. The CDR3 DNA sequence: TGTGCCAGCAGCTTCAGGGGTGGGCATGGCTACACCTTC.

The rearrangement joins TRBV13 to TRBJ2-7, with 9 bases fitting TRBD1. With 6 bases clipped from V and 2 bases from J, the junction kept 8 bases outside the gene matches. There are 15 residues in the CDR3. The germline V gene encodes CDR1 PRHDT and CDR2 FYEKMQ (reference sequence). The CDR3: CASRRGTGKTYEQYF. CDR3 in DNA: TGTGCCAGCAGACGGGGGACAGGGAAGACCTACGAGCAGTACTTC.

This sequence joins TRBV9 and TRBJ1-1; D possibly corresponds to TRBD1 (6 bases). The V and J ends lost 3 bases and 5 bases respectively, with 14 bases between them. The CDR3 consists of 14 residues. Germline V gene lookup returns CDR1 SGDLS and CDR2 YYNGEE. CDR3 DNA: TGTGCCAGCAGCGCACAACAGGGCTGGACTGAAGCTTTCTTT. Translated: CASSAQQGWTEAFF.

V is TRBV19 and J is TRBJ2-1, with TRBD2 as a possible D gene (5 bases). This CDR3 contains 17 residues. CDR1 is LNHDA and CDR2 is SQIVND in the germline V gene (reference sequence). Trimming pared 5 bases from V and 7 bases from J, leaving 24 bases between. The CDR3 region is CASSDPPGRGYVNEQFF. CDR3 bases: TGTGCCAGTAGTGACCCTCCGGGTCGAGGGTATGTGAATGAGCAGTTCTTC.

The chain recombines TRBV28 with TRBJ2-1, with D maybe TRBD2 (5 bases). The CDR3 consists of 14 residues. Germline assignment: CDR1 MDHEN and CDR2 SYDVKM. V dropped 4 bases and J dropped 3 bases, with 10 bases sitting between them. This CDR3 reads CASSSSRGYNEQFF. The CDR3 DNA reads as TGTGCCAGCAGTTCTAGTCGGGGCTACAATGAGCAGTTCTTC.

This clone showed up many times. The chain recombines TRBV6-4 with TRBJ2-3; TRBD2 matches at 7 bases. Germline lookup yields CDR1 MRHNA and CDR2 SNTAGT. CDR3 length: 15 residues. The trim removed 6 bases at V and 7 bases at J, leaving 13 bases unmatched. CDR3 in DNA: TGTGCCAGCAGCCCCGCCGCCGGGAGGCCCCATACGCAGTATTTT. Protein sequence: CASSPAAGRPHTQYF.

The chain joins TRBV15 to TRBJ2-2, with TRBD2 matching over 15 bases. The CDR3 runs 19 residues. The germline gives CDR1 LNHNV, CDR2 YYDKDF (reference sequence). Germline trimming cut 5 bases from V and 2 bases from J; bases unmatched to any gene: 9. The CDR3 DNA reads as TGTGCCACCAGCTCTCAAGGACTAGCGGGAGGGCTAAACACCGGGGAGCTGTTTTTT. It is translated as CATSSQGLAGGLNTGELFF.

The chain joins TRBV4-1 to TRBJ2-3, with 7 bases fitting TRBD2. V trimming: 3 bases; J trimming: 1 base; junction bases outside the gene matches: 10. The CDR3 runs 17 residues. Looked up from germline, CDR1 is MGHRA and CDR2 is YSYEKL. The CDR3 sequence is CASSHLGREARTDTQYF. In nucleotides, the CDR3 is TGCGCCAGCAGCCACCTAGGGAGGGAGGCGCGCACAGATACGCAGTATTTT.

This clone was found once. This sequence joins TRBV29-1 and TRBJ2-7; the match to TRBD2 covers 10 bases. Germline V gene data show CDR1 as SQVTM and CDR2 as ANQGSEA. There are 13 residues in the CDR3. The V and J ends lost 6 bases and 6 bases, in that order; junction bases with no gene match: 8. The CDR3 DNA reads TGCAGCGTAGTCCTAGCGGGGGTCCGCGAGCAGTACTTC. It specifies CSVVLAGVREQYF.

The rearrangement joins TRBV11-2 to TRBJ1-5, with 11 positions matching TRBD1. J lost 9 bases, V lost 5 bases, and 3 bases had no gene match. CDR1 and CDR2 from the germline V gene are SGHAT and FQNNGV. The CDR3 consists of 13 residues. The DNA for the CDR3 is TGTGCCAGCAGCGGGGACAGGGGGGCGCCCCAGCATTTT. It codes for CASSGDRGAPQHF.

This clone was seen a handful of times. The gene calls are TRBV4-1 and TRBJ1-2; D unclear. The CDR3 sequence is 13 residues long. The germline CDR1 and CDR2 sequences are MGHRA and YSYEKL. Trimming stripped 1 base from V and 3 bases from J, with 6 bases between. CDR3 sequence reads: CASSQGLDYGYTF. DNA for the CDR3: TGCGCCAGCAGCCAAGGGCTGGACTATGGCTACACCTTC.

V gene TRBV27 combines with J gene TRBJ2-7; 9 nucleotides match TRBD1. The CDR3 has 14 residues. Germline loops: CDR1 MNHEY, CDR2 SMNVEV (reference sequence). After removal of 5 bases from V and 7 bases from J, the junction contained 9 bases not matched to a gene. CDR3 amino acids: CASSPRDRAVEQYF. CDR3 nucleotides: TGTGCCAGCAGTCCTCGGGACAGGGCTGTTGAGCAGTACTTC.

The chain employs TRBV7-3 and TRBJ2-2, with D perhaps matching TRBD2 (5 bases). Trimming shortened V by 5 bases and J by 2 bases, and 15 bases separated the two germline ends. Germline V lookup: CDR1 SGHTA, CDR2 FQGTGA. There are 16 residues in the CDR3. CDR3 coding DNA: TGTGCCAGCAGCGCTTATACCGGGAAAAACACCGGGGAGCTGTTTTTT. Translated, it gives CASSAYTGKNTGELFF.